Listed here are 13 T cell receptor beta chains from one sample, sequenced in a study of T cell responses to AZD1222 COVID-19 vaccine (dated by TCRdb to the early 2020s). The library relied on the immunoSEQ multiplex PCR assay. The table comes from immuneACCESS by way of TCRdb, which keeps in-frame sequences with V and J called. Part of the clones is missing from these tables; in studies checked, under half for an unresolved V gene and the rest for unknown reasons. For this sample the table gives approximately 150,000 clones, of which more than 75% were detected only once. Together, the top ten hold about 4.6% of the sample. What this sample's time point label stands for: baseline before first vaccination. Source: peripheral blood, taken on day 0 of AZD1222 vaccination. The receptors originated from an adult in good health.

The rearrangement uses TRBV3-1 (or the pseudogene TRBV3-2) and TRBJ2-3, with TRBD1 matching over 9 bases. This CDR3 has 15 residues. Germline V CDR1 and CDR2: LGHDT, YNNKEL (reference sequence). With 2 bases clipped from V and 6 bases from J, the junction kept 6 bases outside the gene matches. As DNA, the CDR3 is TGTGCCAGCAGCCAAACCGGGACAGGGTTTGATACGCAGTATTTT. Protein sequence: CASSQTGTGFDTQYF.

In DNA, the CDR3 is TGTGCCAGCAGTTCGTGGACTAGCGGGTCCTACGAGCAGTACTTC. Its protein product is CASSSWTSGSYEQYF. The J gene is TRBJ2-7, the V gene TRBV27, with 11 bases identical to TRBD2. This CDR3 region has 15 residues. J was trimmed by 1 base and V by 4 bases; bases with no gene match: 3. CDR1 is MNHEY, CDR2 SMNVEV, per germline (reference sequence).

This clone was recorded once. V usage is TRBV6-5 and J usage is TRBJ1-6; no clear D gene. The CDR3 extends over 16 amino acids. Deletions cut 0 bases from V and 7 bases from J, with 13 bases between. CDR1 is MNHEY and CDR2 is SVGAGI in the germline V gene. As DNA, the CDR3 is TGTGCCAGCAGTTACTCGAAAGTCTTAGCGAATTCACCCCTCCACTTT. Protein sequence: CASSYSKVLANSPLHF.

The chain carries TRBV7-2 and TRBJ2-5; D could derive from TRBD1 or TRBD2 (6 bases each). The germline CDR1 and CDR2 sequences are SGHTA and FQGNSA. The CDR3 runs to 15 residues. The V end was cut by 5 bases, the J end by 5 bases, with 18 bases between. CDR3 bases: TGTGCCAGCAGCATGGTCCGGGGGCGCGGGGAGACCCAGTACTTC. Its translation: CASSMVRGRGETQYF. The entire variable domain, with the rest obtained from reference TRBV7-2 and TRBJ2-5, is as follows: GAGVSQSPSNKVTEKGKDVELRCDPISGHTALYWYRQSLGQGLEFLIYFQGNSAPDKSGLPSDRFSAERTGGSVSTLTIQRTQQEDSAVYLCASSMVRGRGETQYFGPGTRLLVL.

This rearrangement joins TRBV4-3 to TRBJ2-1, with 11 nucleotides matching TRBD1. Germline lookup yields CDR1 LGHNA and CDR2 YSLEER. The CDR3 loop spans 16 amino acids. J gave up 0 bases and V 3 bases, and 1 base lay outside the gene matches. DNA for the CDR3: TGCGCCAGCAGCCAGGGGACAGGGGGCTCCTACAATGAGCAGTTCTTC. Protein sequence: CASSQGTGGSYNEQFF.

The J gene is TRBJ2-5, the V gene TRBV7-9; 7 bases line up with TRBD2. There are 13 residues in the CDR3. CDR1 SEHNR and CDR2 FQNEAQ come from the germline V gene (reference sequence). The J segment lost 3 bases and the V segment lost 8 bases, leaving 6 bases of the junction unmatched. This chain's CDR3 is CASDRTREETQYF. The CDR3 nucleotides are TGTGCCAGCGATCGGACTAGAGAAGAGACCCAGTACTTC.

This clone has a single count. The J gene is TRBJ1-5, the V gene TRBV7-8; D gene uncertain. CDR3 size: 15 residues. The germline gives CDR1 SGHVS, CDR2 FQNEAQ. V lost 5 bases to trimming and J lost 5 bases, with 16 bases between them. In DNA, the CDR3 is TGTGCCAGCAGCCTGATGGGAGGGATCGATCAGCCCCAGCATTTT. Protein product: CASSLMGGIDQPQHF. The whole variable domain, filled in from reference TRBV7-8 and TRBJ1-5, reads GAGVSQSPRYKVAKRGQDVALRCDPISGHVSLFWYQQALGQGPEFLTYFQNEAQLDKSGLPSDRFFAERPEGSVSTLKIQRTQQEDSAVYLCASSLMGGIDQPQHFGDGTRLSIL.

This chain connects TRBV23-1 to TRBJ2-3; D is unclear. TRBV23-1 is identified as an open reading frame with a role that is uncertain. The CDR3 consists of 11 residues. V was pared by 4 bases and J by 5 bases, with 4 bases between. The CDR3, as DNA: TGCGCCAGCAGTCTCGGAGATACGCAGTATTTT. Its translation: CASSLGDTQYF.

Note on this clone: Its ends do not fully match the called genes, so a read error is possible. The chain is built from TRBV14 and TRBJ1-2, with D unclear. This CDR3 has 12 residues. Germline values: CDR1 SGHDN, CDR2 FVKESK. The CDR3 sequence is CASSQGRGSRPF. The DNA of the CDR3 is TGTGCCAGCAGCCAAGGTCGGGGTAGCCGGCCCTTC.

The chain employs TRBV4-3 and TRBJ1-4; D is uncertain. Between the trimmed V and J ends, which lost 0 bases and 3 bases, there was a span of 20 bases. The CDR3 is 19 amino acids. Per the germline V gene, CDR1 is LGHNA and CDR2 is YSLEER. CDR3 nucleotides: TGCGCCAGCAGCCAAGATGCAGTCATAGGCGCCTATTCTAATGAAAAACTGTTTTTT. Protein: CASSQDAVIGAYSNEKLFF.

The V gene is TRBV5-1, the J gene TRBJ2-7, with 7 bases matching TRBD1. The V segment lost 6 bases and the J segment 7 bases; nucleotides outside the gene matches: 13. Per the germline V gene, CDR1 is SGHRS and CDR2 is YFSETQ. The CDR3 consists of 14 residues. The CDR3 loop is CASNPTGDAREQYF. For the CDR3, the DNA is TGCGCCAGCAACCCAACAGGGGACGCAAGGGAGCAGTACTTC.

This chain uses TRBV28 with TRBJ1-4; 7 positions match TRBD1. The V gene's germline CDR1 is MDHEN and CDR2 SYDVKM. The J segment lost 9 bases and the V segment lost 5 bases, leaving 3 bases of the junction unmatched. The CDR3 length is 12 residues. In DNA form, the CDR3 reads TGTGCCAGCAGTAAGACAGGGCAAAAACTGTTTTTT. This translates into CASSKTGQKLFF.

The rearrangement uses TRBV7-9 and TRBJ2-2; tentative D call: TRBD1 (5 bases). CDR3 length: 16 amino acids. With 5 bases removed from V and 7 bases from J, the gap between germline ends came to 20 bases. Germline CDR1 reads SEHNR; CDR2 reads FQNEAQ (reference sequence). This chain's CDR3 is CASSHIRGPWDGELFF. The CDR3 DNA is TGTGCCAGCAGCCACATTAGGGGCCCCTGGGACGGGGAGCTGTTTTTT.